This note documents a single T cell receptor beta chain sequence. Its antigen is currently unknown. TCRdb called the RT-PCR reads again in MiXCR, with one record for every CDR3 protein. The sample lists hundreds of thousands of distinct CDR3 sequences, about 18% occurring once. These data belong to a study of response to subunit inactivated influenza vaccine. The study, taken as a whole, reports: The authors proposed limited new T cell recruitment per seasonal influenza vaccination.

After removal of 4 bases from V and 4 bases from J, the junction contained 5 bases not matched to a gene. This CDR3 region has 14 residues. Germline V gene data show CDR1 as SGHDT and CDR2 as YYEEEE. The V and J genes are TRBV5-6 and TRBJ2-7; 10 bases are shared with TRBD1. Sequenced here: PBMCs from blood, sampled 4 to 6 days after vaccination. The clonotype was recovered from a man in his fifties or sixties who received an inactivated influenza vaccine. CDR3 nucleotide sequence: TGTGCCAGCAGCCTGACAGGGGGCAAGTACGAGCAGTACTTC. Translation: CASSLTGGKYEQYF.